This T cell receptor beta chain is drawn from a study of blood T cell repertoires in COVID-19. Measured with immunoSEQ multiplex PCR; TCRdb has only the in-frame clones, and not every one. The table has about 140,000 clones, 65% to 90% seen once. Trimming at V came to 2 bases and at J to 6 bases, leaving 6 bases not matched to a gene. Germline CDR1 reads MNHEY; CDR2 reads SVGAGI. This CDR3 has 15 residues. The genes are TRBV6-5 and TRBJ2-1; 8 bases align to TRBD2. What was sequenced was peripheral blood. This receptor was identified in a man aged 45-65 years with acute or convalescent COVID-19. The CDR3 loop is CASSYRAGVSNEQFF. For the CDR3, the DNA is TGTGCCAGCAGTTACAGAGCGGGAGTATCCAATGAGCAGTTCTTC.